This paragraph reports one T cell receptor beta chain. Authors' methods: Reference gene primer amplification gave nucleated cell count estimates. The assay was immunoSEQ multiplex PCR, and TCRdb's table has in-frame clones only and misses some. V and J calls and clone size are as listed in that table; D and trimming were resolved from the DNA. Among about 190,000 clones listed, 89% were seen once. The source of the sample is a study of blood T cell repertoires in COVID-19. At the level of the study: The analysed material was cDNA or gDNA that came from T cells, B-cell-depleted T cells, or PBMCs.

The sequencing sample was made of peripheral blood. The sequence was collected from a man aged 35 to 55 with acute or convalescent COVID-19.

The CDR3 is CASRTGAGFYEQYF. The CDR3 bases are TGTGCCAGCAGGACGGGCGCGGGGTTCTACGAGCAGTACTTC. The chain uses TRBV2 and TRBJ2-7; tentative D call: TRBD2 (6 bases). The V and J ends lost 6 bases and 3 bases respectively, with 15 bases between them. The CDR3 is 14 amino acids. CDR1 is SNHLY and CDR2 is FYNNEI in the germline V gene.